This record covers a single T cell receptor beta chain. Its cognate antigen is unknown. This sample stems from a study of shared clonotypes between healthy human individuals. Study observations and caveats: Clonotypes that were shared across a few donors made up around 5% of naive CD4 clonotypes. A generally larger estimated richness was seen in naive subsets than in memory subsets.

Donors were healthy HIV-negative adults without recently reported acute infections or vaccinations. Germline trimming cut 5 bases from V and 1 base from J; bases unmatched to any gene: 8. The CDR3 loop spans 16 amino acids. Germline V gene data show CDR1 as SEHNR and CDR2 as FQNEAQ (reference sequence). Per the original methods: In the immunoSEQ data, sequences were junction-only and lacked quality scores, so filtering differed. Sequencing was performed with immunoSEQ multiplex PCR; in TCRdb, only in-frame clones are kept and a portion is missing. V and J calls and clone size come straight from that table; D and trimming were deduced from the DNA. In the table there are roughly 320,000 clones, roughly 84% of which are singletons.

J is TRBJ1-1 and V is TRBV7-9; 9 nucleotides agree with TRBD1. This clonotype originated in a young man in good health. The sample taken for sequencing was memory CD8+ T cells sorted from blood. The subset: CD45RO+ cells pooled with CCR7-negative TemRA cells. The CDR3 bases are TGTGCCAGCAGCCCACGGGACAGGGTACGGAACACTGAAGCTTTCTTT. Translation gives CASSPRDRVRNTEAFF.